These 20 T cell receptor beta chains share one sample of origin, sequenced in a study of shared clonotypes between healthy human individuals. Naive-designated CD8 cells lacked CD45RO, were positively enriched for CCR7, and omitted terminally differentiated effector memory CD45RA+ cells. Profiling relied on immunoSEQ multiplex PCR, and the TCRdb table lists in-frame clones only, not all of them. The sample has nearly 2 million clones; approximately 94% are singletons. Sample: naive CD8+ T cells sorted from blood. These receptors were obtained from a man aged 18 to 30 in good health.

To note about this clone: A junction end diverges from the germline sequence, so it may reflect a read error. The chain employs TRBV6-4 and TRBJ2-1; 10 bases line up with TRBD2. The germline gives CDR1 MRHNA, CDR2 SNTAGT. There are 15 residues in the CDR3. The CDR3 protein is CASSLTSGPYNEQFF. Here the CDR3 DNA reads TGTGCCAGCAGCCTGACTAGCGGGCCCTATAATGAGCAGTTCTTC.

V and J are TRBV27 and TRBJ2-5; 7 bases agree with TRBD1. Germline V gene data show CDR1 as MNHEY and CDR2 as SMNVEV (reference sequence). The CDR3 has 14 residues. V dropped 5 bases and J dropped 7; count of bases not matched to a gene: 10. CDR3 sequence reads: CASSTYRGEGTQYF. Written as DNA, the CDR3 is TGTGCCAGCAGTACCTACAGGGGAGAGGGGACCCAGTACTTC.

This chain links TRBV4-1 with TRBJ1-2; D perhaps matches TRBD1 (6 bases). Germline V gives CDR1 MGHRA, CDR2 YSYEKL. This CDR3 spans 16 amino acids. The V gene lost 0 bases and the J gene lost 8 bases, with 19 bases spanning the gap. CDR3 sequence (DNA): TGCGCCAGCAGCCAAGACGGGGGGGCGCTTATTAACGGCTACACCTTC. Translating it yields CASSQDGGALINGYTF.

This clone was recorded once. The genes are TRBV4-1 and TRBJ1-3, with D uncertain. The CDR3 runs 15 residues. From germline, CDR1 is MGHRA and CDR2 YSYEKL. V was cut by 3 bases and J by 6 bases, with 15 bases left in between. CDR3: CASSHDPGGINTIYF. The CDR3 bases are TGCGCCAGCAGCCACGACCCTGGCGGGATAAACACCATATATTTT.

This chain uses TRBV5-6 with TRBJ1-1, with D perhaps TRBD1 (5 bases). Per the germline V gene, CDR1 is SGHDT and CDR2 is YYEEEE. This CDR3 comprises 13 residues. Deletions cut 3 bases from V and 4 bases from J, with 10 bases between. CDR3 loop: CASSWWGGTEAFF. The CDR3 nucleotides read TGTGCCAGCAGCTGGTGGGGCGGCACTGAAGCTTTCTTT.

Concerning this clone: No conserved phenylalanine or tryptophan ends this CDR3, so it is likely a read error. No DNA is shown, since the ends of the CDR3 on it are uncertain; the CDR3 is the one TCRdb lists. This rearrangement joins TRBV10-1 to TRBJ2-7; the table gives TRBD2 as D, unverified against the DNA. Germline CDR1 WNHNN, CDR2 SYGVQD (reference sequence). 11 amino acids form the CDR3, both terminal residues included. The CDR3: CASSESGYVIY.

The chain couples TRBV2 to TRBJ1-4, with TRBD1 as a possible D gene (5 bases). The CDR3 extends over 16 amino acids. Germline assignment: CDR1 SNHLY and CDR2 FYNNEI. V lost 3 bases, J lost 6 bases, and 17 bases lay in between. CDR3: CASSDISGVGYEKLFF. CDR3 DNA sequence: TGTGCCAGCAGTGATATTTCGGGGGTCGGGTATGAAAAACTGTTTTTT.

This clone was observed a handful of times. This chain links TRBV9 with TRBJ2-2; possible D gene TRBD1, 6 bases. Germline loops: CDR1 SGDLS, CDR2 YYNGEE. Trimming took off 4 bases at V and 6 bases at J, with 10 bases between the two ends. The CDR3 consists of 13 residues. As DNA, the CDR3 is TGTGCCAGCAGCTCCACAGGGCCCGGGGAGCTGTTTTTT. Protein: CASSSTGPGELFF.

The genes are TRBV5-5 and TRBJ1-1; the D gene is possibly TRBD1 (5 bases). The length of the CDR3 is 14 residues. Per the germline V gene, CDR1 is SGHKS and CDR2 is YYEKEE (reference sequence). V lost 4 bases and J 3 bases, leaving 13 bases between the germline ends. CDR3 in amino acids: CASSPEGTYTEAFF. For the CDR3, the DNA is TGTGCCAGCAGCCCAGAGGGGACGTACACTGAAGCTTTCTTT.

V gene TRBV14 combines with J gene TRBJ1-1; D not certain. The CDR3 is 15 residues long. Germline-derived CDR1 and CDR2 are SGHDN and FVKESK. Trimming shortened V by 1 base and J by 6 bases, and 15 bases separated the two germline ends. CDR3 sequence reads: CASSQGQGGGAEAFF. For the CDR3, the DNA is TGTGCCAGCAGCCAAGGTCAAGGCGGAGGCGCTGAAGCTTTCTTT.

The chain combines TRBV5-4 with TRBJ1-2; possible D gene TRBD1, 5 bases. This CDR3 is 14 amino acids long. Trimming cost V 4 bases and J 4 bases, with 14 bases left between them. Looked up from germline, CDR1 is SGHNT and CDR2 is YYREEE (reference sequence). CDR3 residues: CASSILGTGYGYTF. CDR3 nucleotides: TGTGCCAGCAGCATACTCGGGACGGGCTATGGCTACACCTTC.

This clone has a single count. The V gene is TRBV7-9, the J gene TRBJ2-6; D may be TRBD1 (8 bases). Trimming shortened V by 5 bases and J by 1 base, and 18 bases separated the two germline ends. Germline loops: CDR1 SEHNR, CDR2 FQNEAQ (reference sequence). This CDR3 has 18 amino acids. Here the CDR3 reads CASSPRTGRDSGANVLTF. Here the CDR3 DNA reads TGTGCCAGCAGCCCTCGGACAGGGAGGGATTCTGGGGCCAACGTCCTGACTTTC.

The CDR3 nucleotides are TGTGCCAGCAGGATCACAGGGGGACATGGCTACACCTTC. Protein: CASRITGGHGYTF. This chain uses TRBV6-5 with TRBJ1-2; 8 nucleotides agree with TRBD1. Germline V CDR1 and CDR2: MNHEY, SVGAGI. The CDR3 length is 13 residues. J was trimmed by 6 bases and V by 6 bases; bases with no gene match: 6.

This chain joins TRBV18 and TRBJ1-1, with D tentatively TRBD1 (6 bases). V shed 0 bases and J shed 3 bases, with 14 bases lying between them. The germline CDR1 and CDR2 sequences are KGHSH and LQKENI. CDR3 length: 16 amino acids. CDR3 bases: TGTGCCAGCTCACCACCGAAGGGGGATGGGGACACTGAAGCTTTCTTT. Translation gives CASSPPKGDGDTEAFF.

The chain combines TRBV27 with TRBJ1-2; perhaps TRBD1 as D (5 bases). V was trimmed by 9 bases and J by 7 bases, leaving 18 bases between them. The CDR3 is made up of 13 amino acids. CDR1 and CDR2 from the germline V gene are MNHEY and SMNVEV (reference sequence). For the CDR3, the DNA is TGTGCCAGTTCAAATCAGGGATCGCTTGGCTACACCTTC. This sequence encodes CASSNQGSLGYTF.

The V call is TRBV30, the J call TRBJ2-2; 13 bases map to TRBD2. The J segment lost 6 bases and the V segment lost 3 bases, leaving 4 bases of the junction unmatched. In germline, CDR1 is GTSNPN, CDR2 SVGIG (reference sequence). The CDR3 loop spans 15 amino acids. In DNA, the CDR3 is TGTGCCTGGAGAAGGACTAGCGGGAGCGCCGGGGAGCTGTTTTTT. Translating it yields CAWRRTSGSAGELFF.

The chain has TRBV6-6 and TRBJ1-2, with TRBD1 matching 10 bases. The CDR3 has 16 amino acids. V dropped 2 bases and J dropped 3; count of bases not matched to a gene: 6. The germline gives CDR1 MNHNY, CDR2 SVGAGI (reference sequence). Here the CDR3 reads CASSYLPGQGHYGYTF. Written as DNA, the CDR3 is TGTGCCAGCAGTTACCTCCCGGGACAGGGGCACTATGGCTACACCTTC.

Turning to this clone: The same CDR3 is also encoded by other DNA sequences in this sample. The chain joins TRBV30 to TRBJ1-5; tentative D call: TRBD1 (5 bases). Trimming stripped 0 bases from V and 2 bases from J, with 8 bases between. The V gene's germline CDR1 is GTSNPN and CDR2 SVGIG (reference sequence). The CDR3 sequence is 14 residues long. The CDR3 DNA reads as TGTGCCTGGAGTGTCGGGGCGGGCAATCAGCCCCAGCATTTT. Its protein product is CAWSVGAGNQPQHF.

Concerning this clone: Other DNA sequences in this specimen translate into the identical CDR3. The CDR3 DNA sequence: TGTGCCAGCAGTTTGGGACACGGTTACGAGCAGTACTTC. Encoded protein: CASSLGHGYEQYF. This chain uses TRBV27 with TRBJ2-7; D may be TRBD1 (6 bases). Germline-derived CDR1 and CDR2 are MNHEY and SMNVEV (reference sequence). V lost 3 bases and J lost 4, with 10 bases in between. The CDR3 extends over 13 amino acids.

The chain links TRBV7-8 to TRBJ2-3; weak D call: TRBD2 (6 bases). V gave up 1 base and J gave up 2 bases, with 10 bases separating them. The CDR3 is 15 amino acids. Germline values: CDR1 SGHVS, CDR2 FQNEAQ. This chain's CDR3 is CASSLEGEVTDTQYF. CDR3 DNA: TGTGCCAGCAGCTTAGAAGGGGAGGTCACAGATACGCAGTATTTT. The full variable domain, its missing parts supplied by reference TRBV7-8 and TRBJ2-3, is GAGVSQSPRYKVAKRGQDVALRCDPISGHVSLFWYQQALGQGPEFLTYFQNEAQLDKSGLPSDRFFAERPEGSVSTLKIQRTQQEDSAVYLCASSLEGEVTDTQYFGPGTRLTVL.